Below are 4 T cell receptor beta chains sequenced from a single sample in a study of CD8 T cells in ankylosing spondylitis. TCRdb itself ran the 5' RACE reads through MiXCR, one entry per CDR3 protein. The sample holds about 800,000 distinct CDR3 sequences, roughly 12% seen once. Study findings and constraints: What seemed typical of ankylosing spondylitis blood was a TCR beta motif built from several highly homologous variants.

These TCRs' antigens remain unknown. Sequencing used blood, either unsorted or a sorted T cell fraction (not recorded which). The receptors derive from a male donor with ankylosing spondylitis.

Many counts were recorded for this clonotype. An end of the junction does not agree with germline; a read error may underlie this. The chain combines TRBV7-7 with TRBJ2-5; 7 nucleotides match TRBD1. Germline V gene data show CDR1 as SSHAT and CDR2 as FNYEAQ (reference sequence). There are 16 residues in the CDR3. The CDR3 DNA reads TGTGCTAGCAGCTTAGCTCCGACAGGGTCCGGGGAGACCCAGTACTTC. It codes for CASSLAPTGSGETQYF. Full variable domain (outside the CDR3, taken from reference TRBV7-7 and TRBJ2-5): GAGVSQSPRYKVTKRGQDVTLRCDPISSHATLYWYQQALGQGPEFLTYFNYEAQPDKSGLPSDRFSAERPEGSISTLTIQRTEQRDSAMYRCASSLAPTGSGETQYFGPGTRLLVL.

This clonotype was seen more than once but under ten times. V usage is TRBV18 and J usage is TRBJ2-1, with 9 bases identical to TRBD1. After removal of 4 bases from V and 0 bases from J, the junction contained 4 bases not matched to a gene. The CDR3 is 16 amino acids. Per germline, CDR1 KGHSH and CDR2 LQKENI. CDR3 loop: CASSRDRASSYNEQFF. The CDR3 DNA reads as TGTGCCAGCTCACGGGACAGGGCAAGCTCCTACAATGAGCAGTTCTTC.

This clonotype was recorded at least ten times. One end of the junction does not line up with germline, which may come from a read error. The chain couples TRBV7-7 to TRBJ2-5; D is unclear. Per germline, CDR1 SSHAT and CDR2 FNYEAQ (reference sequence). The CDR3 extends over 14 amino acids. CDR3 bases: TGTGCTAGCAGCTTATCGATCTCTCAAGAGACCCAGTACTTC. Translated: CASSLSISQETQYF.

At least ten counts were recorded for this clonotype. The CDR3 here is CSAHGGAKGYTF. The CDR3 DNA reads TGCAGTGCCCATGGCGGGGCCAAGGGCTACACCTTC. The V and J genes are TRBV20-1 and TRBJ1-2, with a weak D call TRBD1 (5 bases). The length of the CDR3 is 12 residues. V was pared by 6 bases and J by 8 bases, with 16 bases between. The germline V gene has CDR1 DFQATT and CDR2 SNEGSKA (reference sequence).